Listed here is a single T cell receptor beta chain. The data were obtained in a study of T cell changes during pregnancy in multiple sclerosis. Using immunoSEQ multiplex PCR, the repertoire was profiled, and TCRdb retains in-frame clones only, with some absent. The data contain about 100,000 clones, 90% to 95% of them seen just once; the ten biggest clones take up approximately 1.2%. This CDR3 has 13 residues. CDR1 is MDHEN and CDR2 is SYDVKM in the germline V gene. V shed 8 bases and J 3 bases; nucleotides not matched to a gene: 1. Material: peripheral blood, obtained in the second trimester of pregnancy. This receptor was obtained from a female donor with multiple sclerosis, enrolled in a pregnancy study. The V gene is TRBV28, the J gene TRBJ1-4; 9 nucleotides match TRBD1. CDR3 bases: TGTGCCAGCGGGACAGGGTCTAATGAAAAACTGTTTTTT. Encoded protein: CASGTGSNEKLFF.